The present entry profiles one T cell receptor beta chain with its context. The data were taken from a study of shared clonotypes between healthy human individuals. CD45RO-negative cells were positively selected for CCR7, leaving out terminally differentiated effector memory CD45RA+ cells. CDR1 is MNHNY and CDR2 is SVGAGI in the germline V gene (reference sequence). The V gene lost 1 base and the J gene lost 4 bases, with 13 bases spanning the gap. There are 16 residues in the CDR3. Some clones are missing from TCRdb's copy, which holds only in-frame ones; the method was immunoSEQ multiplex PCR. The data contain approximately 1.9 million clones, around 93% of them singletons.

The sample comprised naive CD8+ T cells from PBMCs. The sequence was collected from a young man in good health. Some clones in this sample may be carry-over from other donors' samples. The chain combines TRBV6-6 with TRBJ1-4; perhaps TRBD1 as D (5 bases). The CDR3 nucleotides read TGTGCCAGCAGTTACTGGCCCGGCGGACATAATGAAAAACTGTTTTTT. It is translated as CASSYWPGGHNEKLFF.